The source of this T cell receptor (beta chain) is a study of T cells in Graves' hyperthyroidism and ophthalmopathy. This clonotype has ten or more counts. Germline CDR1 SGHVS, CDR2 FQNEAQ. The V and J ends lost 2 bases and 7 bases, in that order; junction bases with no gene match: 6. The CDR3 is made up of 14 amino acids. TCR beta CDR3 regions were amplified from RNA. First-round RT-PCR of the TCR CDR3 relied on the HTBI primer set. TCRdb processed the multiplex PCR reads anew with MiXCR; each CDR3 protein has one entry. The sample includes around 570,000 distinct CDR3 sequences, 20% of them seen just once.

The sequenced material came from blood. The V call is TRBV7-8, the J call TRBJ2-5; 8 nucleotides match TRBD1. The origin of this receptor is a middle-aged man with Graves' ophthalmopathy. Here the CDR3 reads CASSLRTGKGTQYF. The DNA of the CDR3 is TGTGCCAGCAGCTTAAGGACAGGGAAGGGGACCCAGTACTTC. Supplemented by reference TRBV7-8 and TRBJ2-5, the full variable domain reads GAGVSQSPRYKVAKRGQDVALRCDPISGHVSLFWYQQALGQGPEFLTYFQNEAQLDKSGLPSDRFFAERPEGSVSTLKIQRTQQEDSAVYLCASSLRTGKGTQYFGPGTRLLVL.